A selection of T cell receptor beta chains follows, all from one sample in a study of blood T cell repertoires in COVID-19. TCRdb keeps only in-frame clones here, not all; method: immunoSEQ multiplex PCR. This table has 350,000 to 400,000 clones, about 90% appearing once. Sequencing used peripheral blood. These receptors were collected from a man between 18 and 29 years old with active or convalescent COVID-19. Both conserved end residues are part of each CDR3. Each record gives: V gene, D gene, CDR3 protein. D genes are given only for firm matches.

V gene: TRBV7-7; D gene: NA; CDR3 protein: CASSFGAGASYEQFF
V gene: TRBV5-1; D gene: TRBD1; CDR3 protein: CASSLDGTGGQEQYF
V gene: TRBV5-5; D gene: NA; CDR3 protein: CASSTGFSNSPLHF
V gene: TRBV6-5; D gene: TRBD2; CDR3 protein: CASSYYGGGTNEQFF
V gene: TRBV28; D gene: TRBD1; CDR3 protein: CASRPDLFRDSMPRSF
V gene: TRBV7-2; D gene: TRBD2; CDR3 protein: CASSYGGSSSYEQYF
V gene: TRBV7-8; D gene: NA; CDR3 protein: CASSRDRGHEKLFF
V gene: TRBV6-2/TRBV6-3; D gene: TRBD2; CDR3 protein: CASSSSSGGSYEQYF
V gene: TRBV28; D gene: NA; CDR3 protein: CASSPAEKAKNIQYF
V gene: TRBV29-1; D gene: TRBD2; CDR3 protein: CSGAGGNTGELFF
V gene: TRBV6-5; D gene: NA; CDR3 protein: CASSYSWRAEQFF
V gene: TRBV10-3; D gene: NA; CDR3 protein: CAISPSAGANVLTF
V gene: TRBV29-1; D gene: NA; CDR3 protein: CSVDSEGKETQYF
V gene: TRBV10-3; D gene: TRBD1; CDR3 protein: CAISESGTAPYNSPLHF
V gene: TRBV5-6; D gene: NA; CDR3 protein: CASSLGLSSYEQYF
V gene: TRBV5-1; D gene: TRBD1; CDR3 protein: CASTTTGGSGNTIYF
V gene: TRBV28; D gene: TRBD1; CDR3 protein: CASRTEETGGEKLFF
V gene: TRBV11-2; D gene: NA; CDR3 protein: CASSLSESGNYEQYF
V gene: TRBV30; D gene: TRBD2; CDR3 protein: CAWSVKRGDNEQFF
V gene: TRBV7-3; D gene: NA; CDR3 protein: CASSLSGGYGNTIYF
V gene: TRBV4-3; D gene: NA; CDR3 protein: CASSFRGNTGELFF
V gene: TRBV24-1; D gene: NA; CDR3 protein: CATSRGSSTDTQYF
V gene: TRBV5-6; D gene: NA; CDR3 protein: CASSSSWGNQPQHF